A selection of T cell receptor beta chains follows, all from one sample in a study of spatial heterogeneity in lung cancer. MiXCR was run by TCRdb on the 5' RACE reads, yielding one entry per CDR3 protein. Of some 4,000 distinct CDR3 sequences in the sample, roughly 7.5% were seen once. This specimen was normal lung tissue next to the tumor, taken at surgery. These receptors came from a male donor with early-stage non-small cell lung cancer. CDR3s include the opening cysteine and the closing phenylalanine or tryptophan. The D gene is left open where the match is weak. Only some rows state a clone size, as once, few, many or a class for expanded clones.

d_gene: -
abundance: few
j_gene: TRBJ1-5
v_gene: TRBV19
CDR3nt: TGTGCCAGCACAACTCTCCGGGACTTTGATCAGCCCCAGCATTTT
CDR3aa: CASTTLRDFDQPQHF

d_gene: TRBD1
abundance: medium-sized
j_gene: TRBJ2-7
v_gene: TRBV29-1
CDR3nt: TGCAGCGCAGCGACAGGGGGCGTCTACGAGCAGTACTTC
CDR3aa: CSAATGGVYEQYF

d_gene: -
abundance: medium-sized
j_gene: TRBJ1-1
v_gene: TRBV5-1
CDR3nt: TGCGCCAGCAGCCCGGCCCGTGGAGGGGGCACTGAAGCTTTCTTT
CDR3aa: CASSPARGGGTEAFF

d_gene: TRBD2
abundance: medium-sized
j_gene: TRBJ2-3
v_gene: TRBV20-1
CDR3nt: TGCAGTGCCGCTCCGAGCGGGGGGGATACGCAGTATTTT
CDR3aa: CSAAPSGGDTQYF

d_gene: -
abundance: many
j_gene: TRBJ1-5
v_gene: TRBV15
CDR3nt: TGTGCCACCAGCAGAGGGATAGAGGGCAATCAGCCCCAGCATTTT
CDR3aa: CATSRGIEGNQPQHF

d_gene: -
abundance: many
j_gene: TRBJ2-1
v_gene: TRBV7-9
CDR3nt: TGTGCCAGCAGCTTAGCGGGGAGCTACAATGAGCAGTTCTTC
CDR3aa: CASSLAGSYNEQFF

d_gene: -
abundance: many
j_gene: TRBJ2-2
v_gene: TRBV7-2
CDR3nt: TGTGCCAGCAGTAGGACACACCAGAACACCGGGGAGCTGTTTTTT
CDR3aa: CASSRTHQNTGELFF

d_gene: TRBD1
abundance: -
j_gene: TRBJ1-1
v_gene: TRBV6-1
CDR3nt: TGTGCCAGCAAAACCGGGACAGGGGGCGCAGGCACTGAAGCTTTCTTT
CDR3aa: CASKTGTGGAGTEAFF

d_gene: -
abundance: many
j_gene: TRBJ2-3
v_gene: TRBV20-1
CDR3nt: TGCAGTGCCAGCGGGTGGAGGAAGGGGATGACAGATACGCAGTATTTT
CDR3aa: CSASGWRKGMTDTQYF

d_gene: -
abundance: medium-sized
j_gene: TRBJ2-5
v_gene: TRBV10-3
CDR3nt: TGTGCCATCGCAGACAGGCAAGAGACCCAGTACTTC
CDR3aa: CAIADRQETQYF

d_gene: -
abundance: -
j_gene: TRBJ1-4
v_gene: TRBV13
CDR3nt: TGTGCCAGCAGCGTGACCACCGGGGGATGGGGGCCAACTAATGAAAAACTGTTTTTT
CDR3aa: CASSVTTGGWGPTNEKLFF

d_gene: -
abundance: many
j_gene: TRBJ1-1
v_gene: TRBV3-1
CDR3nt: TGTGCCAGCAGCCCTGCGCGGACCCACACTGAAGCTTTCTTT
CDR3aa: CASSPARTHTEAFF

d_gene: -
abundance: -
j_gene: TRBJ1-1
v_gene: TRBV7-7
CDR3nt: TGTGCTAGCAAAAATCCGACAGCCATGAACACTGAAGCTTTCTTT
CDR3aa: CASKNPTAMNTEAFF

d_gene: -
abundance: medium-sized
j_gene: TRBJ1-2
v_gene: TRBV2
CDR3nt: TGTGCCAGCACCCTAATCCCGAGACCGAGCTACACCTTC
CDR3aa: CASTLIPRPSYTF

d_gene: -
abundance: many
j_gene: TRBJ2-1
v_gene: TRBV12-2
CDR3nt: TGTGCAAGTCGCTCACTAGCGCATAATGAGCAGTTCTTC
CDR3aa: CASRSLAHNEQFF

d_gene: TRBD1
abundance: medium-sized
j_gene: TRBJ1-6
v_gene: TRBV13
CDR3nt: TGTGCCAGCAGCCCCCGGGACAGGGGAGGTTCACCCCTCCACTTT
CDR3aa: CASSPRDRGGSPLHF

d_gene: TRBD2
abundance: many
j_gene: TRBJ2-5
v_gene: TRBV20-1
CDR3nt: TGCAGTGCTAGAGTACCCGGACTAGCGGGAGGGCAAGAGACCCAGTACTTC
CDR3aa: CSARVPGLAGGQETQYF

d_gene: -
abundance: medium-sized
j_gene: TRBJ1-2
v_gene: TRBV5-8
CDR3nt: TGTGCCAGCAGCTTCGGTCATCCTGATGGCTACACCTTC
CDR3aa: CASSFGHPDGYTF

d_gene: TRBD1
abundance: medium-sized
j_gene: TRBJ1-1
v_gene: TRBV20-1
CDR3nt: TGCAGTGCTAGAGTTGCCGGGACAGCAAGGCTCGGAGCTTTCTTT
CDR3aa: CSARVAGTARLGAFF

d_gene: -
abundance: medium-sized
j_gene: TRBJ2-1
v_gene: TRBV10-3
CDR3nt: TGTGCCATCTCAAGCGGTACCTACAATGAGCAGTTCTTC
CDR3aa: CAISSGTYNEQFF

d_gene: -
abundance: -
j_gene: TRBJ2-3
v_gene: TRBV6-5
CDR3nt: TGTGCCAGCAGCTCAAGGCGGGACAAGTATTATTTT
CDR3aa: CASSSRRDKYYF

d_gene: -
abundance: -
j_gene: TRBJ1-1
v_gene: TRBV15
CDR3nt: TGTGCCACCAGCAGAGATCTGCACAGCGTCACTGAAGCTTTCTTT
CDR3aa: CATSRDLHSVTEAFF

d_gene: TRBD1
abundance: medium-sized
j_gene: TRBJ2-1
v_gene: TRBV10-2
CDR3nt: TGCGCCAGCAGGGGGACAGGCCCCTACAATGAGCAGTTCTTC
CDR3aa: CASRGTGPYNEQFF

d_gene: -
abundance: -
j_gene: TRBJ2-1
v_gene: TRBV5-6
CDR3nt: TGTGCCAGCAGCTTGCTAGCTCTAAACAATGAGCAGTTCTTC
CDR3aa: CASSLLALNNEQFF

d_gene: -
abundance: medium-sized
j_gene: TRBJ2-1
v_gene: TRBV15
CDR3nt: TGTGCCACCAGCAGAGTTGGGGGGGCGGGTTCTGAGCAGTTCTTC
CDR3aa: CATSRVGGAGSEQFF

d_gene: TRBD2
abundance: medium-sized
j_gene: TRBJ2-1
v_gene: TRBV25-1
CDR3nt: TGTGCCAGCAGTGAGAGGACTAGCGGGAGGGTATACAATGAGCAGTTCTTC
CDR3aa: CASSERTSGRVYNEQFF

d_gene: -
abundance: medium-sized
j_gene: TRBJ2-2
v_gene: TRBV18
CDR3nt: TGTGCCAGCTCACCGACAGACGACAGCACCGGGGAGCTGTTTTTT
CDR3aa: CASSPTDDSTGELFF

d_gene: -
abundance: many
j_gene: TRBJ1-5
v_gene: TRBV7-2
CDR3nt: TGTGCCAGCAGCTTAGAGGGTCAGGGGACAACCATGGAGCATTTT
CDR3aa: CASSLEGQGTTMEHF

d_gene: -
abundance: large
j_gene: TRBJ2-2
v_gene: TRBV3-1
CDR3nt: TGTGCCAGCAGCCGATTAGGGTCCGCGAACACCGGGGAGCTGTTTTTT
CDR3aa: CASSRLGSANTGELFF

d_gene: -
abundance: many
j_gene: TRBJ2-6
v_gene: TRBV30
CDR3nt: TGTGCCTGGAGTGTATCCGGGGCCAACGTCCTGACTTTC
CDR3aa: CAWSVSGANVLTF

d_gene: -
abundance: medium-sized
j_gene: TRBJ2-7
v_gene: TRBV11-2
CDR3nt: TGTGCCAGCAGCTTAGCTGGGGGTAGCTACGAGCAGTACTTC
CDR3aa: CASSLAGGSYEQYF

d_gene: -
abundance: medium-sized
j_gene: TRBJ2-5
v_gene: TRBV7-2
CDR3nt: TGTGCCAGCAGCTTAGGGGGGGCCGGAGAGACCCAGTACTTC
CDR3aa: CASSLGGAGETQYF